This TCR beta chain was profiled in a study of CD8 T cells in Susac syndrome. Reverse transcription of about 0.45 to 1 ug RNA was performed with random hexamers. TCRdb reprocessed the immunoSEQ multiplex PCR reads with MiXCR, giving one entry per CDR3 protein. The table includes around 79,000 distinct CDR3 sequences, roughly 94% detected once. CDR1 and CDR2 from the germline V gene are SGDLS and YYNGEE. The CDR3 has 13 amino acids. V lost 4 bases to trimming and J lost 4 bases, with 11 bases between them. This chain connects TRBV9 to TRBJ1-1; D is perhaps TRBD1 (5 bases). The receptor comes from a human donor with Susac syndrome. Sequencing was carried out using CD8+ T cells from PBMCs. The CDR3 DNA reads as TGTGCCAGCAGCATCGGGGGATCCACTGAAGCTTTCTTT. It encodes CASSIGGSTEAFF.